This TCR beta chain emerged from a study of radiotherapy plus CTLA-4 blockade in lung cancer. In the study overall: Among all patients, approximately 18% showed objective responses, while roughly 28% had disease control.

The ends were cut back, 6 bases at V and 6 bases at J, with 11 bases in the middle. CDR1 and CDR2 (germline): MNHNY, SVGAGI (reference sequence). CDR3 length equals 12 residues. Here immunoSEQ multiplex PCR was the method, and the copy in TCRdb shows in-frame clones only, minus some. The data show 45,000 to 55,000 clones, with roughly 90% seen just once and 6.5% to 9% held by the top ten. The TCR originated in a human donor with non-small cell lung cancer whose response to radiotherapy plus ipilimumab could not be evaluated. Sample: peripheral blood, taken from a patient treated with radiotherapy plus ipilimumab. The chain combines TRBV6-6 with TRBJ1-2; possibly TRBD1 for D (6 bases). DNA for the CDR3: TGTGCCAGCAGCCAGGGGAGGGATGGCTACACCTTC. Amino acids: CASSQGRDGYTF.